This is a list of T cell receptor beta chains from one sample in a study of radiation and T cells in renal cell carcinoma. Data came from immunoSEQ multiplex PCR; TCRdb stores just in-frame clones and leaves some out. The sample holds some 130,000 clones; 75% to 90% are singletons and the top ten take under 2.5%. The specimen was blood, collected from a patient whose treatment included radiotherapy and nephrectomy. All receptors come from a woman aged 55 to 70 with renal cell carcinoma. Each CDR3 is given without its conserved first and last residue. Clone size is given for some rows only: seen once, a few or many times, or a class if the clone is expanded.

v_call	j_call	clone_size	cdr3_aa
TRBV28	TRBJ2-7	.	ASSFPQATYEQY
TRBV4-3	TRBJ2-4	.	ASSQDSSGAKNIQY
TRBV28	TRBJ2-7	.	ASSPGQLIIHEQY
TRBV5-1	TRBJ2-1	few	ASSISDDEQF
TRBV19	TRBJ1-1	.	ASRWDPGGNEAF
TRBV5-6	TRBJ2-5	once	ASSSRTGLAGRYQETQY
TRBV5-6	TRBJ1-4	.	ASSLAQGISEKLF
TRBV19	TRBJ2-2	.	ASSTNSGGATGELF
TRBV7-9	TRBJ2-2	.	ASSLQGHTGELF
TRBV18	TRBJ1-1	.	ASSPRTGPEQNTEAF
TRBV19	TRBJ2-7	.	ASSIVGLSSYEQY
TRBV28	TRBJ2-4	.	ASSSGGPGKNIQY
TRBV6-1	TRBJ2-7	.	ASSEATTGTYEQY
TRBV6-6	TRBJ2-2	.	ASNLGGARAGELF